This T cell receptor beta chain is from a study of blood T cells in healthy people across ages. A sample-barcoded 5' primer and a J-beta primer mix were used in a second PCR of roughly 6 to 12 cycles. TCRdb reprocessed the 5' RACE reads with MiXCR, giving one entry per CDR3 protein. The table has 850,000 to 950,000 distinct CDR3 sequences, under 35% seen once. The CDR3 has 15 amino acids. Deletions cut 4 bases from V and 1 base from J, with 13 bases between. The rearrangement joins TRBV12-3 or TRBV12-4 to TRBJ1-2; D is ambiguous. The source of this sequence is an elderly woman in good health. The specimen sequenced was blood. The CDR3: CASSSRLDLNYGYTF. CDR3 sequence (DNA): TGTGCCAGCAGTTCGCGTTTGGACCTTAACTATGGCTACACCTTC.